A selection of T cell receptor beta chains follows, all from one sample in a study of blood T cells in healthy people across ages. Via MiXCR, TCRdb re-called the 5' RACE reads, giving one row per CDR3 protein. The sample yields approximately 1.5 million distinct CDR3 sequences, 30% to 40% seen once. Sequencing used blood. Receptors were obtained from a woman aged 25 to 39 in good health. The CDR3 runs from the conserved cysteine through the conserved F or W. Fields, in order: CDR3 length, clone size, D gene, V gene, J gene, CDR3 protein, CDR3 DNA. A D gene is named only where the DNA matches it firmly. Rows may omit the clone size; those that give it use once, few, many or a size class.

>14|many|TRBD1|TRBV20-1|TRBJ2-7
CSARDRTGAYEQYF
TGCAGTGCTAGAGACCGGACAGGAGCCTACGAGCAGTACTTC
>17|NA|TRBD2|TRBV6-5|TRBJ2-1
CASSSRGSGNSYNEQFF
TGTGCCAGCAGTTCTCGAGGTAGCGGGAACTCCTACAATGAGCAGTTCTTC
>16|few|TRBD1|TRBV7-9|TRBJ1-5
CASSLSGQGPDQPQHF
TGTGCCAGCAGCTTATCTGGACAGGGGCCCGATCAGCCCCAGCATTTT
>15|once|TRBD2|TRBV30|TRBJ2-3
CAWTPGTSGTDTQYF
TGTGCCTGGACCCCCGGGACTAGCGGCACAGATACGCAGTATTTT
>14|NA|NA|TRBV3-1|TRBJ2-3
CAGSQLGGTDTQYF
TGTGCCGGCAGCCAACTCGGAGGCACAGATACGCAGTATTTT
>14|few|TRBD2|TRBV6-6|TRBJ2-7
CATGGLAAPYEQYF
TGTGCCACCGGCGGGCTAGCGGCACCCTACGAGCAGTACTTC
>15|NA|NA|TRBV7-8|TRBJ1-1
CASRVGHRGDTEAFF
TGTGCCAGCCGAGTAGGGCACCGTGGGGACACTGAAGCTTTCTTT
>16|few|TRBD2|TRBV28|TRBJ2-7
CASSLSTGGRKPEQYF
TGTGCCAGCAGTTTATCCACCGGCGGGAGAAAGCCCGAGCAGTACTTC
>12|many|NA|TRBV29-1|TRBJ2-7
CSVRDTAYEQYF
TGCAGCGTCCGGGACACCGCCTACGAGCAGTACTTC
>14|few|NA|TRBV25-1|TRBJ2-7
CASGNSLLAYEQYF
TGTGCCAGCGGCAACAGTCTATTGGCCTACGAGCAGTACTTC
>15|NA|NA|TRBV20-1|TRBJ1-3
CSATERQRSGNTIYF
TGCAGTGCTACCGAACGACAGAGATCTGGAAACACCATATATTTT
>13|NA|TRBD1|TRBV2|TRBJ1-2
CASGDRQNYGYTF
TGTGCCAGCGGGGACAGACAGAACTATGGCTACACCTTC
>14|NA|NA|TRBV2|TRBJ2-7
CASSGTGGIGEQYF
TGTGCCAGCAGTGGTACCGGGGGAATAGGGGAGCAGTACTTC
>13|NA|NA|TRBV9|TRBJ2-5
CASSRTDRETQYF
TGTGCCAGCAGCCGCACCGACAGAGAGACCCAGTACTTC
>13|NA|NA|TRBV5-6|TRBJ2-7
CASSWGGQYEQYF
TGTGCCAGCAGCTGGGGGGGGCAATACGAGCAGTACTTC
>14|few|NA|TRBV6-6|TRBJ2-1
CASSYSSAGNEQFF
TGTGCCAGCAGTTACTCCAGTGCAGGCAATGAGCAGTTCTTC
>14|NA|NA|TRBV30|TRBJ1-2
CAWSVYGQGYGYTF
TGTGCCTGGAGTGTATATGGCCAGGGTTATGGCTACACCTTC
>15|NA|NA|TRBV5-1|TRBJ2-2
CASSSTRGNTGELFF
TGCGCCAGCAGCTCGACCCGCGGGAACACCGGGGAGCTGTTTTTT
>20|NA|NA|TRBV4-1|TRBJ1-5
CASSLSSTLDSRGSNQPQHF
TGCGCCAGCAGCCTATCCTCAACGCTGGACAGCCGCGGAAGCAATCAGCCCCAGCATTTT
>13|many|NA|TRBV7-3|TRBJ2-3
CASSLVSTDTQYF
TGTGCCAGCAGCTTAGTGTCTACAGATACGCAGTATTTT
>16|NA|NA|TRBV9|TRBJ2-1
CASSTDRDGPYNEQFF
TGTGCCAGCAGCACCGACCGGGACGGGCCCTACAATGAGCAGTTCTTC
>13|few|NA|TRBV7-9|TRBJ2-5
CASSLNSGETQYF
TGTGCCAGCAGCTTGAACAGCGGGGAGACCCAGTACTTC
>15|few|NA|TRBV7-2|TRBJ1-2
CAIPSPGPSNYGYTF
TGTGCCATCCCTTCCCCGGGACCGTCAAACTATGGCTACACCTTC
>15|few|NA|TRBV7-9|TRBJ1-4
CASSLLRGPNEKLFF
TGTGCCAGCAGCTTATTGCGGGGACCTAATGAAAAACTGTTTTTT
>15|few|NA|TRBV2|TRBJ2-3
CASFERVFLTDTQYF
TGTGCCAGCTTCGAGAGGGTTTTTCTCACAGATACGCAGTATTTT
>15|few|TRBD1|TRBV9|TRBJ1-2
CASSVDGQANYGYTF
TGTGCCAGCAGCGTTGACGGACAGGCTAACTATGGCTACACCTTC
>15|few|TRBD1|TRBV3-1|TRBJ2-1
CASSSRRTGGDEQFF
TGTGCCAGCAGCTCCCGACGGACAGGGGGCGATGAGCAGTTCTTC
>14|many|NA|TRBV20-1|TRBJ2-5
CSVSWGQRTETQYF
TGCAGTGTTTCGTGGGGGCAGCGGACCGAGACCCAGTACTTC
>14|many|TRBD1|TRBV5-1|TRBJ2-7
CASSSGGWSYEQYF
TGCGCCAGCAGTTCAGGGGGCTGGTCCTACGAGCAGTACTTC
>15|few|NA|TRBV7-2|TRBJ2-7
CASSSPAEVAYEQYF
TGTGCCAGCAGCTCCCCAGCGGAGGTAGCCTACGAGCAGTACTTC
>18|NA|TRBD2|TRBV12-3/TRBV12-4|TRBJ2-1
CASSFAGRGVSSYNEQFF
TGTGCCAGCAGTTTTGCGGGGCGGGGGGTTAGCTCCTACAATGAGCAGTTCTTC
>17|NA|NA|TRBV28|TRBJ2-7
CASKQGGIAGSSYEQYF
TGTGCCAGCAAGCAGGGGGGAATAGCAGGGAGCTCCTACGAGCAGTACTTC
>15|NA|NA|TRBV6-6|TRBJ1-1
CASTQWSPRDTEAFF
TGTGCCAGCACCCAATGGAGTCCGCGGGACACTGAAGCTTTCTTT
>15|once|NA|TRBV5-8|TRBJ2-7
CASSLLMADSYEQYF
TGTGCCAGCAGCTTACTGATGGCCGATTCCTACGAGCAGTACTTC
>18|many|TRBD2|TRBV4-1|TRBJ2-7
CASSQDRPGLAERGEQYF
TGCGCCAGCAGCCAAGATAGGCCCGGACTAGCGGAGAGGGGAGAGCAGTACTTC
>13|NA|TRBD1|TRBV20-1|TRBJ2-3
CSARGTGVGTQYF
TGCAGTGCTAGAGGGACAGGGGTTGGGACGCAGTATTTT
>16|NA|NA|TRBV7-9|TRBJ2-3
CASSLVLAGSPDTQYF
TGTGCCAGCAGCTTAGTATTGGCGGGGAGCCCAGATACGCAGTATTTT
>14|NA|TRBD2|TRBV4-2|TRBJ2-1
CASSQMGLGNEQFF
TGTGCCAGCAGCCAAATGGGACTAGGAAATGAGCAGTTCTTC
>15|few|NA|TRBV6-2/TRBV6-3|TRBJ2-7
CASSYEAGELYEQYF
TGTGCCAGCAGTTACGAAGCGGGCGAACTCTACGAGCAGTACTTC
>18|NA|TRBD2|TRBV19|TRBJ2-3
CASSSGTSGMGATDTQYF
TGTGCCAGTAGTTCTGGGACTAGCGGGATGGGGGCCACAGATACGCAGTATTTT
>17|few|TRBD2|TRBV7-9|TRBJ2-7
CASSQRTTLAGTYEQYF
TGTGCCAGCAGCCAAAGAACGACCTTAGCGGGAACCTACGAGCAGTACTTC
>16|once|NA|TRBV6-5|TRBJ1-2
CASSRLTSGSNYGYTF
TGTGCCAGCAGTCGCCTGACTTCGGGTAGCAACTATGGCTACACCTTC
>15|NA|TRBD2|TRBV5-4|TRBJ2-7
CASSGGEGLANEQYF
TGTGCCAGCAGCGGGGGAGAAGGACTAGCCAACGAGCAGTACTTC
>16|many|TRBD1|TRBV18|TRBJ2-3
CASSPFRDSVADTQYF
TGTGCCAGCTCACCATTCCGGGACAGTGTTGCAGATACGCAGTATTTT
>18|NA|TRBD2|TRBV7-2|TRBJ2-1
CASSSPSGGAFLRSEQFF
TGTGCCAGCAGCTCACCTAGCGGGGGGGCCTTTTTACGCAGTGAGCAGTTCTTC
>15|few|NA|TRBV5-1|TRBJ2-6
CASGLQVSGANVLTF
TGCGCCAGCGGTTTACAAGTGTCTGGGGCCAACGTCCTGACTTTC
>19|NA|NA|TRBV7-6|TRBJ2-6
CASSPYKGSLRSGANVLTF
TGTGCCAGCAGCCCGTACAAGGGGTCGCTACGCTCTGGGGCCAACGTCCTGACTTTC
>13|NA|NA|TRBV30|TRBJ2-7
CAWSVRPSYEQYF
TGTGCCTGGAGTGTACGGCCATCCTACGAGCAGTACTTC
>14|NA|NA|TRBV9|TRBJ2-6
CASSAVGGANVLTF
TGTGCCAGCAGCGCGGTCGGTGGGGCCAACGTCCTGACTTTC
>12|NA|NA|TRBV6-1|TRBJ2-7
CASWARSYEQYF
TGTGCCAGCTGGGCTAGATCCTACGAGCAGTACTTC
>13|NA|NA|TRBV3-1|TRBJ2-1
CASRTPGYNEQFF
TGTGCCAGCAGAACACCAGGGTACAATGAGCAGTTCTTC
>14|NA|NA|TRBV7-9|TRBJ1-2
CASSSAGVTYGYTF
TGTGCCAGCAGCTCCGCCGGGGTCACTTATGGCTACACCTTC
>15|NA|NA|TRBV29-1|TRBJ2-7
CSVEEGLGVLYEQYF
TGCAGCGTTGAGGAGGGACTGGGTGTCCTCTACGAGCAGTACTTC
>13|few|NA|TRBV5-1|TRBJ1-2
CASRVGQLYGYTF
TGCGCCAGCAGAGTTGGACAACTATATGGCTACACCTTC
>13|few|TRBD2|TRBV20-1|TRBJ2-5
CSTLAGGQETQYF
TGCAGTACTTTAGCGGGAGGGCAAGAGACCCAGTACTTC
>15|NA|NA|TRBV5-4|TRBJ2-7
CASSHWDLGVNEQYF
TGTGCCAGCAGTCACTGGGACCTGGGAGTCAACGAGCAGTACTTC
>15|NA|NA|TRBV27|TRBJ1-5
CASRSLGAGDQPQHF
TGTGCCAGCAGATCCCTCGGGGCGGGGGATCAGCCCCAGCATTTT
>15|NA|NA|TRBV9|TRBJ1-4
CASSVRGVLNEKLFF
TGTGCCAGCAGCGTACGAGGGGTTCTTAATGAAAAACTGTTTTTT
>13|NA|NA|TRBV21-1|TRBJ1-2
CASFGRANDGYTF
TGTGCCAGCTTCGGGAGGGCTAACGATGGCTACACCTTC
>13|few|TRBD1|TRBV20-1|TRBJ1-5
CSAGDRVNQPQHF
TGCAGTGCTGGGGACAGAGTCAATCAGCCCCAGCATTTT